This T cell receptor beta chain was recorded in a study of Graves' ophthalmopathy and Graves' hyperthyroidism (dated by TCRdb to between 2018 and 2020). A note on the overall study: Stable hyperthyroidism was defined as no progression to ophthalmopathy within 18 months of follow-up. Following sample collection, hyperthyroidism patients were given methimazole at a starting dose of 30 mg daily, and ophthalmopathy patients were given high-dose intravenous methylprednisolone. In total, approximately 130 blood samples were TCR-sequenced: 43 ophthalmopathy, around 75 hyperthyroidism and approximately 17 hyperthyroidism-to-ophthalmopathy patients. In over 5 hyperthyroidism patients, the T-cell repertoire of thyroid tissue was compared with the T-cell repertoire of blood. To explore V-J signatures that separate ophthalmopathy from hyperthyroidism, a discovery set of more than 95 patients was enrolled, consisting of under 50 with ophthalmopathy and under 65 with stable hyperthyroidism. For independent validation, a separate cohort was made up of roughly 19 hyperthyroidism patients plus 17 patients who later progressed from hyperthyroidism to ophthalmopathy. To tell Graves' ophthalmopathy apart from Graves' hyperthyroidism, and to predict which patients would progress to ophthalmopathy, the study relied on TCR beta repertoire signatures. Broad study findings and their caveats: In validation, the model predicted ophthalmopathy progression with 70.59% sensitivity and roughly 78% specificity; some twelve predicted patients were CT-confirmed with GO in a median of roughly 6.8 months. Ophthalmopathy was separated from stable hyperthyroidism by the 13-signature model with roughly 87% sensitivity and around 81% specificity in cross-validation and with 80%/75% in the test set. Most expanded thyroid clonotypes with a frequency above 0.001 also appeared in blood, which suggests that blood repertoires may reflect the immune response in the thyroid. Sample size was not predetermined statistically, and investigators were not blinded to group allocation.

Hyperthyroidism patients were newly diagnosed, with disease duration under 2 months, and aged 18 to 65 years. Patients were excluded if they had other autoimmune diseases, uncontrolled infections, pregnancy or lactation. Diagnosis was based on clinical symptoms, serum thyroxine, TRAb, thyroid ultrasound and orbital computed tomography. Trizol reagent was used to extract the total RNA, and its quality was then checked on an Agilent 2100 Bioanalyzer. This clonotype was observed a few times. Its specific antigen is unknown. Base qualities are not at hand, and no much larger clone is one base apart. For repertoire sequencing, TCR beta CDR3 regions were amplified from RNA transcripts. The first round was an RT-PCR using HTBI primers with the Qiagen OneStep RT-PCR kit, and this first round was followed by a second-round multiplex PCR, then size selection and purification. The libraries underwent paired-end sequencing with 100 bp reads on an Illumina HiSeq2000. The original methods were these. SOAPnuke was used to process the reads, throwing out any read that had adapters, had uncalled bases, had a mean Phred below 15, or lacked an exact constant-primer or identifier match. COPE v1.2.5 was used to merge high-quality paired reads. Each unique nucleotide sequence was defined as a clonotype, and clonotypes were aligned to IMGT TRB V, D and J references with MiTCR v1.1. Analysis was restricted to V-J combinations with a frequency above 0.0001, which covered 98% to 99.2% of repertoires. For each V-J combination, a TCR clonal expansion and chaos score was defined as F50 clonal expansion divided by the chaos observed in the TCRdist matrix. Welch's t-statistics and random forest were used to narrow the features down to 10 to 15 V-J combinations, which were then fed into a naive Bayes classifier. Thyroid-blood repertoire similarity was quantified with the Morisita-Horn index. TCRdb reanalyzed the raw reads on its own, using fastp at Q25 for trimming and MiXCR for clone calling, and kept in-frame beta chains. Each record represents a unique CDR3 protein, reported with the most common genes and DNA among its rows. TCRdb's processing, not the study's, gives the V and J calls here. The sample yields around 1.1 million distinct CDR3 sequences; roughly two fifths were counted once. 8.5% to 14% of the sample is taken by the ten largest.

This receptor was taken from an adult man with Graves' hyperthyroidism. Sequenced sample: peripheral blood or thyroid tissue (not recorded which).

The CDR3 in this case is CAISESMGQPGELFF. The DNA is TGTGCCATCAGTGAGTCAATGGGACAACCCGGGGAGCTGTTTTTT. Here the chain combines TRBV10-3 and TRBJ2-2, with TRBD1 tentatively as D gene (6 bases match). From cysteine to phenylalanine, the CDR3 is 15 amino acids long. The DNA shown is the 45-base CDR3, in frame from base 1. Looking up the germline V gene yields CDR1 ENHRY and CDR2 SYGVKD. Trimming at the junction amounts to 0 bases on V and 6 bases on J, and the germline ends lie 11 bases apart.